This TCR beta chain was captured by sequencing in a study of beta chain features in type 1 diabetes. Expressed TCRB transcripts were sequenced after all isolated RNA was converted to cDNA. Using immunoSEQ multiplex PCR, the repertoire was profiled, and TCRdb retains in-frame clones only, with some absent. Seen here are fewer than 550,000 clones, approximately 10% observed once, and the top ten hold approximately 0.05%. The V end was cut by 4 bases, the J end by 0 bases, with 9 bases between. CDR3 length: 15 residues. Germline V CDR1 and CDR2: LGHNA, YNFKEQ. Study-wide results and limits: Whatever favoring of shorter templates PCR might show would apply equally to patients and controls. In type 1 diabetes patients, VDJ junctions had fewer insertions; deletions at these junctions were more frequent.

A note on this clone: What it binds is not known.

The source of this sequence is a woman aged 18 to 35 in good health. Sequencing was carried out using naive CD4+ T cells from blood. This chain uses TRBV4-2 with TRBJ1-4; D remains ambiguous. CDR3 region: CASSLTTATNEKLFF. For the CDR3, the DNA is TGTGCCAGCAGCCTCACAACAGCAACTAATGAAAAACTGTTTTTT.